This paragraph covers one TCR beta chain sequence. This clone was recorded once. Its antigen has not been determined. Base qualities are not recorded, but no much larger clone differs from it by a single base. Trimming takes 6 bases off V and 4 bases off J; junction bases not matched to a gene: 8. The CDR3 covers 14 residues, taking in both the cysteine and the phenylalanine. Kept here is only the CDR3 DNA, which spans 42 bases and is read in frame from base 1. The germline V gene yields MDHEN for CDR1 and SYDVKM for CDR2. The data originate from a study of Ad26.COV2.S vaccination and SARS-CoV-2 variants (dated by TCRdb to about 2021). Looking at the study overall: Donors in the vaccine arm were drawn from COV1001, a multicentre, randomized, double-blind, placebo-controlled phase I-IIa trial testing Ad26.COV2.S in healthy adults. Ad26.COV2.S was given intramuscularly at 5x10^10 or 1x10^11 viral particles, as a single shot or as two shots 56 days apart. TCRbeta repertoire sequencing served as the tool for gauging how specific and how broad the SARS-CoV-2-reactive T cell receptors were following Ad26.COV2.S vaccination. The TCR-sequenced set comprised around 30 samples: 19 Ad26.COV2.S vaccine recipients, 5 placebo recipients and 8 SARS-CoV-2 convalescent individuals. Participants in the trial were split at random into five groups of five each, receiving low-dose or high-dose Ad26.COV2.S once or twice, or else placebo on both occasions. Throughout the experiments and outcome assessment, investigators stayed blinded to trial group allocation. Results and caveats for the whole study, not just this receptor: According to the authors, total T cell responses may have been underestimated by the TCR breadth and depth analyses. After vaccination, spike-specific CD8+ and CD4+ T cell responses were reported to show substantial breadth. The study was not powered for comparison of responses between vaccine doses or regimens. Comparable non-spike TCR breadth was observed between vaccine and placebo recipients, consistent with only spike being contained in the vaccine. Higher spike-specific TCR breadth was observed in Ad26.COV2.S recipients than in placebo recipients (P = 0.0014).

What the treatment or condition label conveys for this sample: around 19 received Ad26.COV2.S at low or high dose, single or two shots; about 5 received placebo; per-sample allocation not given. Repertoires of vaccine and placebo recipients were sequenced from samples taken on day 63 after the first injection. In Cohort 1b, roughly 26 adults aged 18-55 years were enrolled at a single site in Boston, USA, between 29 July and 7 August 2020. Ad26.COV2.S consisted of a replication-incompetent adenovirus type 26 vector by which a prefusion-stabilized SARS-CoV-2 spike protein from the original Wuhan strain was expressed. The immunoSEQ Assay was the method used to sequence TCRbeta CDR3 regions. After extraction, genomic DNA underwent amplification by bias-controlled multiplex PCR, followed by high-throughput sequencing. The paper's processing steps were these. To quantify the absolute abundance of every unique TCRbeta CDR3 region, sequences were collapsed and filtered. T cell fraction was estimated by normalizing TCRbeta template counts to usable DNA, with usable DNA measured through amplification of reference genes found in all nucleated cells. Repertoire TCRs were annotated as SARS-CoV-2-specific when V gene, CDR3 amino acid sequence and J gene were exactly matched to a known reactive TCR set. The reference SARS-CoV-2 TCR set came from MIRA and was filtered for enrichment in COVID-19-positive ImmuneCODE repertoires, removing public or cross-reactive TCRs. Based on the MIRA antigens, annotated TCRs were further analysed at the level of specific ORF or position within ORF. Depth was the summed frequency of annotated unique rearrangements, while breadth was defined as annotated unique rearrangements over total unique productive rearrangements. TCR breadth was compared between groups using two-sided Wilcoxon rank-sum tests. The clones in this table, taken by TCRdb from immuneACCESS, are in-frame only. Not every clone is retained; where verified, under half of the shortfall comes from an unresolved V gene, and the cause of the rest is unknown. V and J calls plus clone size are reproduced from that table; the DNA served to infer D and trimming. Recorded for this sample are about 370,000 clones; about 89% of them occurred a single time. The ten largest make up under 2% of the sample.

The sequence came from a person aged 18-65 years who received the Ad26.COV2.S COVID-19 vaccine or a placebo. The V and J genes are TRBV28 and TRBJ1-2; 7 of the junction bases match TRBD1. Sequencing was performed on peripheral blood, taken in a trial of Ad26.COV2.S vaccine versus placebo. The DNA sequence is TGTGCCAGCAGCCGGACAGGAACTCTCTATGGCTACACCTTC. Protein translation: CASSRTGTLYGYTF.